This T cell receptor beta chain appears in the sequencing data of a study of Ad26.COV2.S vaccination and SARS-CoV-2 variants. Looking at the study overall: A COV1001 Ad26.COV2.S trial-arm participant provided the sample.

Overall study findings and caveats: While placebo recipients had lower spike-specific TCR breadth, vaccine recipients had more.

For this clone: No antigen is known for it.

Treatment here: some 20 received Ad26.COV2.S at low or high dose, single or two shots; about 5 received placebo; per-sample allocation not given. Vaccine and placebo recipients were sampled on day 63 after the first injection. This vaccine is an Ad26 vector that expresses the Wuhan-strain SARS-CoV-2 spike. The protocol was immunoSEQ multiplex PCR, while the TCRdb copy is restricted to in-frame clones and leaves out a portion. The sample lists about 350,000 clones, approximately 85% seen once, with 2.5% to 3.5% in the top ten. This sequence was found in a person aged 18-60 years who received the Ad26.COV2.S COVID-19 vaccine or a placebo. This sample comprised peripheral blood, obtained in a trial of Ad26.COV2.S vaccine versus placebo.

CDR3 DNA: TGTGCCAGCAGTTATTCACACAGCAACACTGAAGCTTTCTTT. Translation: CASSYSHSNTEAFF. The chain employs TRBV6-5 and TRBJ1-1, with D unclear. The V end lost 3 bases, the J end lost 2 bases, and 10 bases lay between the germline ends. The germline gives CDR1 MNHEY, CDR2 SVGAGI. The CDR3 loop spans 14 amino acids.